Included here is one TCR beta chain sequence, with context. This sample was taken from a study of control samples from healthy donors and cancer patients. The protocol was immunoSEQ multiplex PCR, while the TCRdb copy is restricted to in-frame clones and leaves out a portion. The sample lists more than 150,000 clones, about 93% seen once, with roughly 0.7% in the top ten. Unmatched junction bases numbered 10, after V lost 11 bases and J lost 5 bases. In germline, CDR1 is SNHLY, CDR2 FYNNEI. The CDR3 consists of 13 residues. What was sequenced was blood. The TCR sequence derives from a woman in her 30s in good health. J is TRBJ2-5 and V is TRBV2, with 8 bases lining up with TRBD1. CDR3 amino acids: CAGGQEPGETQYF. The CDR3 bases are TGTGCCGGGGGACAGGAACCGGGGGAGACCCAGTACTTC.